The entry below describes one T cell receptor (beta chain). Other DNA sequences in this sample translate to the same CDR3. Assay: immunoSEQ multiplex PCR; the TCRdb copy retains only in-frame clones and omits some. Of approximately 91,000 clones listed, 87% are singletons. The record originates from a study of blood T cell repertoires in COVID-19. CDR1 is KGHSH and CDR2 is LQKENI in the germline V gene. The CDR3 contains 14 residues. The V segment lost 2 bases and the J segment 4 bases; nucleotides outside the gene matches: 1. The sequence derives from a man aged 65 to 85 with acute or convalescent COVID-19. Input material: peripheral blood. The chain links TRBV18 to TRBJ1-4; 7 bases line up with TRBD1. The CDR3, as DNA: TGTGCCAGCTCACCAGGACAGGATAATGAAAAACTGTTTTTT. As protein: CASSPGQDNEKLFF.